This paragraph reports one T cell receptor beta chain. This sample is part of a study of blood T cell repertoires in COVID-19. Study information: Sites across the United States, Italy and Spain contributed samples from acute and convalescent COVID-19. In each case, the material was cDNA or gDNA derived from T cells, B-cell-depleted T cells, or PBMCs.

TCRdb keeps only in-frame clones here, not all; method: immunoSEQ multiplex PCR. The data contain hundreds of thousands of clones, around 90% of them singletons. CDR3 length equals 13 residues. Looked up from germline, CDR1 is MNHEY and CDR2 is SVGAGI. Trimming stripped 1 base from V and 5 bases from J, with 8 bases between. What was sequenced was PBMCs or T cells enriched from blood (not recorded which). V usage is TRBV6-5 and J usage is TRBJ1-1; D possibly corresponds to TRBD1 (5 bases). This TCR derives from a woman in her 30s who had recovered from COVID-19. The CDR3 region is CASSYWPGTEAFF. Written as DNA, the CDR3 is TGTGCCAGCAGTTACTGGCCAGGGACTGAAGCTTTCTTT.